The 19 T cell receptor beta chains presented below share a single source sample, sequenced in a study of blood T cell repertoires in COVID-19. Generated by immunoSEQ multiplex PCR, the TCRdb table keeps only in-frame clones and is missing some. The sample consists of roughly 250,000 clones, more than 65% of them appearing once. Sample: peripheral blood. These receptors all stem from a middle-aged woman with active or convalescent COVID-19.

The chain combines TRBV7-6 with TRBJ2-5; 9 bases fit TRBD1. The J segment lost 1 base and the V segment lost 5 bases, leaving 14 bases of the junction unmatched. Germline CDR1 SGHVS, CDR2 FNYEAQ. The CDR3 is 18 residues long. As DNA, the CDR3 is TGTGCCAGCAGCCAATTCCCCGGGACAGGGAGGTCCCAAGAGACCCAGTACTTC. Protein product: CASSQFPGTGRSQETQYF.

This clone has more than one count but fewer than ten. The chain employs TRBV28 and TRBJ1-1, with TRBD1 matching 7 bases. J lost 11 bases, V lost 2 bases, and 2 bases had no gene match. CDR1 is MDHEN, CDR2 SYDVKM, per germline. The CDR3 is made up of 11 amino acids. CDR3 residues: CASSLGQVAFF. In nucleotides, the CDR3 is TGTGCCAGCAGTTTAGGACAGGTGGCTTTCTTT.

The chain uses TRBV27 and TRBJ1-5; 7 nucleotides align to TRBD1. The V gene end was trimmed by 3 bases and the J gene end by 7 bases; junction bases not matched to a gene: 9. CDR3 length: 15 residues. Germline assignment: CDR1 MNHEY and CDR2 SMNVEV (reference sequence). The CDR3 protein is CASSFSTGEGQPQHF. The CDR3, as DNA: TGTGCCAGCAGTTTCTCCACAGGGGAAGGACAGCCCCAGCATTTT.

The rearrangement links TRBV7-3 to TRBJ2-3; possibly TRBD2 for D (6 bases). The CDR3 spans 12 residues. Trimming removed 4 bases from V and 6 bases from J, with 8 bases in between. Germline CDR1 SGHTA, CDR2 FQGTGA. The CDR3: CASSSGRDTQYF. The CDR3 nucleotides read TGTGCCAGCAGCTCAGGGAGGGATACGCAGTATTTT.

This sequence joins TRBV28 and TRBJ2-1; tentatively, D is TRBD2 (7 bases). The V and J ends lost 2 bases and 6 bases respectively, with 11 bases between them. The CDR3 runs 14 residues. Germline loops: CDR1 MDHEN, CDR2 SYDVKM. This CDR3 reads CASSLRGGANEQFF. DNA for the CDR3: TGTGCCAGCAGTTTAAGAGGGGGGGCCAATGAGCAGTTCTTC.

V is TRBV6-5 and J is TRBJ2-7; tentative D call: TRBD2 (6 bases). The germline V gene has CDR1 MNHEY and CDR2 SVGAGI. Trimming took off 7 bases at V and 3 bases at J, with 10 bases between the two ends. This CDR3 has 12 residues. The CDR3 DNA reads as TGTGCCAGCACTAGCGCCTACTACGAGCAGTACTTC. This gives the protein CASTSAYYEQYF.

As regards this clone: A much larger clonotype is one base distant, so this may be a read error. Within the sample, other DNA sequences also encode this same CDR3. The chain carries TRBV11-2 and TRBJ1-1; D gene unclear. The germline CDR1 and CDR2 sequences are SGHAT and FQNNGV. Trimming removed 0 bases at V and 1 base at J, with 3 bases between. CDR3 length: 13 amino acids. In DNA, the CDR3 is TGTGCCAGCAGCTTAGACAGGAACACTGAAGCTTTCTTT. This translates into CASSLDRNTEAFF.

This chain uses TRBV28 with TRBJ2-1; 7 bases align to TRBD2. CDR3 length: 14 amino acids. Trimming cost V 7 bases and J 1 base; bases outside gene matches: 4. CDR1 and CDR2 from the germline V gene are MDHEN and SYDVKM. The CDR3 nucleotides are TGTGCCAGCATCGTGCGGGGGTCCTACAATGAGCAGTTCTTC. Its translation is CASIVRGSYNEQFF.

This clone has only one observation. The genes are TRBV5-6 and TRBJ1-2; 12 bases match TRBD1. Germline values: CDR1 SGHDT, CDR2 YYEEEE. The ends lost 4 bases at V and 2 bases at J; junction bases unmatched: 3. The CDR3 extends over 15 amino acids. Here the CDR3 reads CASSPGTGGNYGYTF. CDR3 DNA sequence: TGTGCCAGCAGCCCGGGGACAGGGGGCAACTATGGCTACACCTTC.

The rearrangement links TRBV28 to TRBJ1-5, with a weak D call TRBD1 (6 bases). CDR1 is MDHEN and CDR2 is SYDVKM in the germline V gene. Trimming shortened V by 6 bases and J by 0 bases, and 12 bases separated the two germline ends. This CDR3 comprises 15 residues. CDR3 sequence: CASSGQKDSNQPQHF. For the CDR3, the DNA is TGTGCCAGCAGCGGACAGAAGGATAGCAATCAGCCCCAGCATTTT.

This chain joins TRBV30 and TRBJ1-6; D might be TRBD1 (5 bases). Germline V gives CDR1 GTSNPN, CDR2 SVGIG (reference sequence). The CDR3 spans 15 residues. V lost 0 bases, J lost 5 bases, and 11 bases lay in between. The CDR3 protein is CAWSVRGLDNSPLHF. CDR3 DNA sequence: TGTGCCTGGAGTGTACGGGGACTGGATAATTCACCCCTCCACTTT.

The rearrangement joins TRBV5-1 to TRBJ2-3; weak D call: TRBD1 (5 bases). This CDR3 has 14 amino acids. Germline assignment: CDR1 SGHRS and CDR2 YFSETQ. The germline V and J ends were trimmed by 1 base and 5 bases, with 11 bases remaining between them. The CDR3: CASSLIGDVDTQYF. The CDR3 region has the DNA TGCGCCAGCAGCTTGATAGGGGATGTAGATACGCAGTATTTT.

J is TRBJ1-5 and V is TRBV7-6; TRBD1 might be the D (5 bases). Between the trimmed V and J ends, which lost 5 bases and 0 bases, there was a span of 11 bases. CDR3 length: 15 amino acids. Germline CDR1 is SGHVS and CDR2 is FNYEAQ. CDR3 in amino acids: CASSPGHDSNQPQHF. The CDR3 bases are TGTGCCAGCAGCCCCGGACATGATAGCAATCAGCCCCAGCATTTT. Looking up the rest from reference TRBV7-6 and TRBJ1-5 gives the full variable domain: GAGVSQSPRYKVTKRGQDVALRCDPISGHVSLYWYRQALGQGPEFLTYFNYEAQQDKSGLPNDRFSAERPEGSISTLTIQRTEQRDSAMYRCASSPGHDSNQPQHFGDGTRLSIL.

The rearrangement links TRBV2 to TRBJ2-3; no clear D gene. Germline CDR1 SNHLY, CDR2 FYNNEI. The CDR3 runs 15 residues. Trimming left V 4 bases short and J 6 bases short, with 17 bases between. This CDR3 reads CASSVSAKAGDTQYF. CDR3 coding DNA: TGTGCCAGCAGTGTTTCGGCGAAGGCCGGGGATACGCAGTATTTT.

About this clone itself: The identical CDR3 is also encoded by other nucleotide sequences in the sample. The chain links TRBV5-4 to TRBJ2-3, with 8 bases that match TRBD2. CDR1 is SGHNT and CDR2 is YYREEE in the germline V gene (reference sequence). V lost 0 bases to trimming and J lost 6 bases; unmatched junction nucleotides: 0. The CDR3 consists of 13 residues. The CDR3 protein is CASSLAGGDTQYF. The CDR3 region has the DNA TGTGCCAGCAGCTTGGCGGGAGGGGATACGCAGTATTTT.

The V call is TRBV5-1, the J call TRBJ1-3, with TRBD1 matching 7 bases. V shed 4 bases and J 2 bases; nucleotides not matched to a gene: 9. Per germline, CDR1 SGHRS and CDR2 YFSETQ. This CDR3 comprises 16 residues. CDR3 residues: CASSDGDRAAGNTIYF. Written as DNA, the CDR3 is TGCGCCAGCAGCGACGGTGACAGGGCAGCTGGAAACACCATATATTTT.

This chain joins TRBV7-6 and TRBJ2-2; 8 bases map to TRBD1. The CDR3 length is 17 residues. Losses at the gene ends were 11 bases for V and 3 bases for J; bases not matched to a gene: 17. Germline values: CDR1 SGHVS, CDR2 FNYEAQ. The CDR3 loop is CAGGGEMGTGDTGELFF. The CDR3 coding sequence is TGTGCCGGGGGCGGTGAGATGGGGACAGGAGACACCGGGGAGCTGTTTTTT.

The J gene is TRBJ2-5, the V gene TRBV5-6; TRBD2 might be the D (7 bases). Germline V gives CDR1 SGHDT, CDR2 YYEEEE. V lost 3 bases and J 4 bases, leaving 19 bases between the germline ends. CDR3 length equals 16 residues. CDR3 sequence: CASSSPVGGRRETQYF. CDR3 bases: TGTGCCAGCAGCTCGCCCGTGGGGGGGCGCCGAGAGACCCAGTACTTC.

This clone appeared a few times. The chain has TRBV5-5 and TRBJ2-4; D gene unclear. V shed 6 bases and J shed 2 bases, with 18 bases lying between them. The germline gives CDR1 SGHKS, CDR2 YYEKEE (reference sequence). The CDR3 contains 16 residues. In nucleotides, the CDR3 is TGTGCCAGCAACTCAGGCGACCCTAAACCCAAAAACATTCAGTACTTC. Translating it yields CASNSGDPKPKNIQYF.